These 25 T cell receptor beta chains were all obtained from the same sample, sequenced in a study of CD8 T cells in Susac syndrome. Reverse transcription used about 0.5 to 1 ug RNA and random hexamers. MiXCR was run by TCRdb on the immunoSEQ multiplex PCR reads, yielding one entry per CDR3 protein. The sample carries 200,000 to 250,000 distinct CDR3 sequences, about 94% recorded once. The sequencing input was CD8+ T cells from PBMCs. All receptors come from a human donor with multiple sclerosis.

J is TRBJ2-5 and V is TRBV4-3, with 8 bases aligning to TRBD2. Trimming took 1 base from V and 3 from J; bases not matched to a gene: 4. The CDR3 has 15 residues. Germline V gene sequence: CDR1 LGHNA, CDR2 YSLEER. The DNA of the CDR3 is TGCGCCAGCAGCCAAGGGGGTAGCGGGAAAGAGACCCAGTACTTC. Translated: CASSQGGSGKETQYF.

The rearrangement links TRBV7-9 to TRBJ2-1; D is perhaps TRBD2 (5 bases). V shed 5 bases and J shed 3 bases, with 14 bases lying between them. Germline CDR1 is SEHNR and CDR2 is FQNEAQ (reference sequence). There are 15 residues in the CDR3. DNA of the CDR3: TGTGCCAGCAGCCCTCTCAGCGGTGGCTACAATGAGCAGTTCTTC. Translation gives CASSPLSGGYNEQFF.

The rearrangement uses TRBV2 and TRBJ1-1, with a weak D call TRBD1 (5 bases). Germline CDR1 and CDR2: SNHLY and FYNNEI. The CDR3 spans 14 residues. The germline V and J ends were trimmed by 3 bases and 1 base, with 9 bases remaining between them. This CDR3 reads CASSDHRQNTEAFF. The CDR3 bases are TGTGCCAGCAGTGATCACAGGCAGAACACTGAAGCTTTCTTT.

The chain is built from TRBV4-3 and TRBJ1-5; D gene unclear. The CDR3 loop spans 15 amino acids. V lost 0 bases and J 3 bases, leaving 9 bases between the germline ends. Germline V lookup: CDR1 LGHNA, CDR2 YSLEER. CDR3 residues: CASSQEPGFNQPQHF. For the CDR3, the DNA is TGCGCCAGCAGCCAAGAACCCGGGTTCAATCAGCCCCAGCATTTT.

This chain links TRBV9 with TRBJ1-3; D gene unclear. This CDR3 region has 16 residues. Trimming shortened V by 3 bases and J by 0 bases, and 13 bases separated the two germline ends. Per the germline V gene, CDR1 is SGDLS and CDR2 is YYNGEE. In DNA form, the CDR3 reads TGTGCCAGCAGCGGAAACCTGAAGAGCTCTGGAAACACCATATATTTT. It is translated as CASSGNLKSSGNTIYF.

This clonotype was counted once. The chain employs TRBV6-5 and TRBJ2-3; 9 bases map to TRBD1. CDR1 MNHEY and CDR2 SVGAGI come from the germline V gene. CDR3 size: 15 residues. The J segment lost 3 bases and the V segment lost 10 bases, leaving 11 bases of the junction unmatched. CDR3 nucleotide sequence: TGTGCCACTTCGCGGGGACAGGGAAATACAGATACGCAGTATTTT. Protein sequence: CATSRGQGNTDTQYF.

The CDR3 is CASSRGLGENYGYTF. Written as DNA, the CDR3 is TGCGCCAGCAGCCGGGGCCTGGGCGAGAACTATGGCTACACCTTC. The chain links TRBV5-1 to TRBJ1-2; tentative D call: TRBD1 (5 bases). The germline gives CDR1 SGHRS, CDR2 YFSETQ. The V and J ends lost 4 bases and 2 bases respectively, with 15 bases between them. This CDR3 is 15 amino acids long.

The CDR3 DNA sequence: TGTGCCAGCAGCGTCGGAGACCCGAGCTCCTACAATGAGCAGTTCTTC. Translating it yields CASSVGDPSSYNEQFF. V gene TRBV9 combines with J gene TRBJ2-1; D ambiguous. Germline CDR1 reads SGDLS; CDR2 reads YYNGEE. The CDR3 runs 16 residues. V lost 2 bases and J lost 0, with 12 bases in between.

The chain carries TRBV27 and TRBJ1-2; D ambiguous. CDR1 MNHEY and CDR2 SMNVEV come from the germline V gene (reference sequence). V shed 6 bases and J shed 3 bases, with 14 bases lying between them. This CDR3 contains 14 residues. CDR3 DNA sequence: TGTGCCAGCAGAACGGCGGTCCTAGACTATGGCTACACCTTC. Amino acids: CASRTAVLDYGYTF.

The rearrangement links TRBV29-1 to TRBJ2-2; tentatively, D is TRBD2 (6 bases). Germline CDR1 is SQVTM and CDR2 is ANQGSEA. The CDR3 is 15 amino acids. Between the trimmed V and J ends, which lost 4 bases and 0 bases, there was a span of 12 bases. CDR3 sequence: CSVVPGSTNTGELFF. The CDR3 coding sequence is TGCAGCGTTGTTCCCGGGAGTACGAACACCGGGGAGCTGTTTTTT.

The chain recombines TRBV12-3 or TRBV12-4 with TRBJ2-1, with a tentative D call TRBD2 (6 bases). The CDR3 contains 18 residues. The V gene lost 6 bases and the J gene lost 0 bases, with 21 bases spanning the gap. Here the CDR3 reads CASSPLPPSAGSYNEQFF. Written as DNA, the CDR3 is TGTGCCAGCAGCCCGTTGCCCCCTAGCGCGGGCTCCTACAATGAGCAGTTCTTC.

The chain employs TRBV9 and TRBJ1-4, with TRBD1 as a possible D gene (5 bases). Trimming removed 0 bases from V and 0 bases from J, with 6 bases in between. Germline V gene lookup returns CDR1 SGDLS and CDR2 YYNGEE. The CDR3 spans 15 residues. For the CDR3, the DNA is TGTGCCAGCAGCGTAGGGGGGGCAACTAATGAAAAACTGTTTTTT. This codes for CASSVGGATNEKLFF. The entire variable domain, with the rest obtained from reference TRBV9 and TRBJ1-4, is as follows: DSGVTQTPKHLITATGQRVTLRCSPRSGDLSVYWYQQSLDQGLQFLIQYYNGEERAKGNILERFSAQQFPDLHSELNLSSLELGDSALYFCASSVGGATNEKLFFGSGTQLSVL.

This clonotype was observed a single time. Here the CDR3 reads CATLAGTEAFF. The CDR3 DNA is TGCGCCACCTTGGCCGGGACTGAAGCTTTCTTT. This chain links TRBV10-2 with TRBJ1-1; D is undetermined. V was trimmed by 10 bases and J by 5 bases, leaving 11 bases between them. Per the germline V gene, CDR1 is WSHSY and CDR2 is SAAADI. This CDR3 spans 11 amino acids.

The V gene is TRBV19, the J gene TRBJ2-7, with 8 bases aligning to TRBD1. Germline V CDR1 and CDR2: LNHDA, SQIVND (reference sequence). This CDR3 has 15 residues. V lost 7 bases, J lost 3 bases, and 11 bases stayed unmatched. Written as DNA, the CDR3 is TGTGCCAGTACCACGGGGACAGGAACATACTACGAGCAGTACTTC. This sequence encodes CASTTGTGTYYEQYF.

This chain connects TRBV12-3 or TRBV12-4 to TRBJ2-2; D may be TRBD1 (6 bases). The V end lost 6 bases, the J end lost 6 bases, and 11 bases lay between the germline ends. The CDR3 length is 13 residues. The CDR3: CASRPRQAGELFF. The CDR3 DNA is TGTGCCAGCAGACCTCGACAGGCCGGGGAGCTGTTTTTT.

This clonotype has only a few counts. The V call is TRBV7-2, the J call TRBJ2-7, with D unresolved. Germline V gene sequence: CDR1 SGHTA, CDR2 FQGNSA. Trimming removed 1 base from V and 4 bases from J, with 2 bases in between. The CDR3 extends over 11 amino acids. The CDR3 is CASSLEYEQYF. CDR3 nucleotide sequence: TGTGCCAGCAGCTTAGAGTACGAGCAGTACTTC.

CDR3 sequence reads: CASSISLFNEKLFF. In nucleotides, the CDR3 is TGTGCCAGTAGTATCTCCCTATTTAATGAAAAACTGTTTTTT. This chain joins TRBV19 and TRBJ1-4; D gene ambiguous. The germline V gene has CDR1 LNHDA and CDR2 SQIVND (reference sequence). The CDR3 sequence is 14 residues long. Trimming pared 3 bases from V and 4 bases from J, leaving 9 bases between.

V gene TRBV7-9 combines with J gene TRBJ2-7, with D perhaps being TRBD1 or TRBD2 (5 bases each). V shed 1 base and J shed 4 bases, with 17 bases lying between them. CDR3 length equals 16 residues. The germline V gene encodes CDR1 SEHNR and CDR2 FQNEAQ (reference sequence). CDR3: CASSLGGSGTSYEQYF. Written as DNA, the CDR3 is TGTGCCAGCAGCTTAGGGGGGTCCGGGACGAGTTACGAGCAGTACTTC. Supplemented by reference TRBV7-9 and TRBJ2-7, the full variable domain reads DTGVSQNPRHKITKRGQNVTFRCDPISEHNRLYWYRQTLGQGPEFLTYFQNEAQLEKSRLLSDRFSAERPKGSFSTLEIQRTEQGDSAMYLCASSLGGSGTSYEQYFGPGTRLTVT.

The V call is TRBV19, the J call TRBJ2-1; TRBD2 might be the D (5 bases). Germline V gene lookup returns CDR1 LNHDA and CDR2 SQIVND (reference sequence). Trimming took off 7 bases at V and 4 bases at J, with 14 bases between the two ends. The CDR3 is 14 amino acids. The CDR3 reads CASKWRSGYNEQFF. For the CDR3, the DNA is TGTGCCAGTAAGTGGCGTTCGGGGTACAATGAGCAGTTCTTC.

This clonotype appeared a single time. The V call is TRBV2, the J call TRBJ1-6; D is unresolved. Deletions cut 6 bases from V and 7 bases from J, with 16 bases between. The V gene's germline CDR1 is SNHLY and CDR2 FYNNEI. The CDR3 has 15 residues. The CDR3 here is CASRTRQEPNSPLHF. The CDR3 region has the DNA TGTGCCAGCAGGACGCGGCAGGAGCCCAATTCACCCCTCCACTTT. The full variable domain, with the rest looked up from reference TRBV2 and TRBJ1-6, is EPEVTQTPSHQVTQMGQEVILRCVPISNHLYFYWYRQILGQKVEFLVSFYNNEISEKSEIFDDQFSVERPDGSNFTLKIRSTKLEDSAMYFCASRTRQEPNSPLHFGNGTRLTVT.

V usage is TRBV13 and J usage is TRBJ2-5; D not certain. Germline V gene sequence: CDR1 PRHDT, CDR2 FYEKMQ (reference sequence). The CDR3 runs 15 residues. V lost 1 base, J lost 0 bases, and 9 bases lay in between. CDR3 amino acids: CASSLVVRNQETQYF. For the CDR3, the DNA is TGTGCCAGCAGCTTAGTTGTAAGAAACCAAGAGACCCAGTACTTC. The variable domain in full, completed from reference TRBV13 and TRBJ2-5, reads AAGVIQSPRHLIKEKRETATLKCYPIPRHDTVYWYQQGPGQDPQFLISFYEKMQSDKGSIPDRFSAQQFSDYHSELNMSSLELGDSALYFCASSLVVRNQETQYFGPGTRLLVL.

This chain connects TRBV29-1 to TRBJ1-2, with 7 bases fitting TRBD1. Germline V gene data show CDR1 as SQVTM and CDR2 as ANQGSEA. The CDR3 has 12 residues. After removal of 5 bases from V and 8 bases from J, the junction contained 8 bases not matched to a gene. Here the CDR3 DNA reads TGCAGCGTTTACGAATGGACAGGCGGCTACACCTTC. It translates to CSVYEWTGGYTF.

This rearrangement joins TRBV7-2 to TRBJ2-7; D unresolved. This CDR3 contains 17 residues. Trimming cost V 5 bases and J 0 bases, with 20 bases left between them. The germline CDR1 and CDR2 sequences are SGHTA and FQGNSA. CDR3 protein: CASSPYPGGIPSYEQYF. The DNA for the CDR3 is TGTGCCAGCAGCCCCTACCCAGGCGGCATCCCCTCCTACGAGCAGTACTTC.

The rearrangement joins TRBV6-5 to TRBJ1-4, with 9 bases matching TRBD1. From germline, CDR1 is MNHEY and CDR2 SVGAGI. This CDR3 comprises 14 residues. Unmatched junction bases numbered 7, after V lost 6 bases and J lost 8 bases. The DNA for the CDR3 is TGTGCCAGCAGCCAGGGACAGGGCATCGAAAAACTGTTTTTT. This codes for CASSQGQGIEKLFF.

V gene TRBV30 combines with J gene TRBJ2-7; no reliable D call. The V end was cut by 6 bases, the J end by 2 bases, with 17 bases between. The CDR3 totals 14 residues. Germline CDR1 is GTSNPN and CDR2 is SVGIG (reference sequence). The CDR3 nucleotides are TGTGCCTGCCTCCATACTGGCGGACCCTACGAGCAGTACTTC. Translating it yields CACLHTGGPYEQYF. Looking up the rest from reference TRBV30 and TRBJ2-7 gives the full variable domain: SQTIHQWPATLVQPVGSPLSLECTVEGTSNPNLYWYRQAAGRGLQLLFYSVGIGQISSEVPQNLSASRPQDRQFILSSKKLLLSDSGFYLCACLHTGGPYEQYFGPGTRLTVT.